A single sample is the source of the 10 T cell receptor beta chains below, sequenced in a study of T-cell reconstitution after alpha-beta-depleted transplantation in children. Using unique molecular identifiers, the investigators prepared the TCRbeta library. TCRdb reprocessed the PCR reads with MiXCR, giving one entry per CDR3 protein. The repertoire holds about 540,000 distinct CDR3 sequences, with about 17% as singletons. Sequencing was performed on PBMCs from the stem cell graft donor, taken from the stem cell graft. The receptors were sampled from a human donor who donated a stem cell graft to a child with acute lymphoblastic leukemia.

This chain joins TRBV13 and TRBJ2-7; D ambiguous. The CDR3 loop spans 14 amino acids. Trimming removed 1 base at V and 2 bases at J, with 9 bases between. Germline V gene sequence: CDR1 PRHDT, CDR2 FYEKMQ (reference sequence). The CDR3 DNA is TGTGCCAGCAGCTTAGCGTCGGTGGCCTACGAGCAGTACTTC. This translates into CASSLASVAYEQYF.

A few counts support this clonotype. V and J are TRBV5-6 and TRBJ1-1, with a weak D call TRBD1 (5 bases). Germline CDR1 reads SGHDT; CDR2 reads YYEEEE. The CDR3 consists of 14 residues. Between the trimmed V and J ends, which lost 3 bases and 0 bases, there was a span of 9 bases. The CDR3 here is CASSWGRLNTEAFF. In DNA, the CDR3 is TGTGCCAGCAGCTGGGGACGGTTGAACACTGAAGCTTTCTTT.

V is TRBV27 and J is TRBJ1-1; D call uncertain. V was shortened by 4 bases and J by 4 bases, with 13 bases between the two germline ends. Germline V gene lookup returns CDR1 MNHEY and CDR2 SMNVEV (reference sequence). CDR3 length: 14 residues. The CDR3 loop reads CASSYRAGSTEAFF. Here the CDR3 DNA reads TGTGCCAGCAGTTACCGAGCGGGAAGCACTGAAGCTTTCTTT.

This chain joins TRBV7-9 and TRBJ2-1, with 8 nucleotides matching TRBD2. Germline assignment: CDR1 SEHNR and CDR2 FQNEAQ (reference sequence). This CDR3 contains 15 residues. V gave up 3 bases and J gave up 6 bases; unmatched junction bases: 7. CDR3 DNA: TGTGCCAGCAGCTTGTTAGCGGGACTGCGCAATGAGCAGTTCTTC. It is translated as CASSLLAGLRNEQFF. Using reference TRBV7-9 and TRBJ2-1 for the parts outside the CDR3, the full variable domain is DTGVSQNPRHKITKRGQNVTFRCDPISEHNRLYWYRQTLGQGPEFLTYFQNEAQLEKSRLLSDRFSAERPKGSFSTLEIQRTEQGDSAMYLCASSLLAGLRNEQFFGPGTRLTVL.

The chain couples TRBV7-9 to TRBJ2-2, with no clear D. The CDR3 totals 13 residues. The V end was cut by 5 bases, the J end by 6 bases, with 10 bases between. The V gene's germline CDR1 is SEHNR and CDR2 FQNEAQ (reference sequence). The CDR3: CASSPPDSGELFF. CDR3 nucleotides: TGTGCCAGCAGCCCCCCTGATTCCGGGGAGCTGTTTTTT.

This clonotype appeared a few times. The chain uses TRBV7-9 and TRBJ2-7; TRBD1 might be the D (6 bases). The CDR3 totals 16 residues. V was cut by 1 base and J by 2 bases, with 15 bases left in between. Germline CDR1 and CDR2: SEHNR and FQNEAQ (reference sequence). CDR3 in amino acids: CASSLGGRTDPYEQYF. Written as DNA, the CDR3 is TGTGCCAGCAGCTTAGGCGGAAGGACAGACCCCTACGAGCAGTACTTC.

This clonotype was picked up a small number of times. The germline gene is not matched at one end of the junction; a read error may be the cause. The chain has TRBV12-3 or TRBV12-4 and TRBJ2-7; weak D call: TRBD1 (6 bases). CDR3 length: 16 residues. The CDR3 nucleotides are TGTGCCCGCAGCCCCGAGGCGGGCCAGGGGAAAGCCGAGCAGTACTTC. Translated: CARSPEAGQGKAEQYF.

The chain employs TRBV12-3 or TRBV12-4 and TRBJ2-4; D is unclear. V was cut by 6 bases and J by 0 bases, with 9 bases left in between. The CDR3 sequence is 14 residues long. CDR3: CASSGSPAKNIQYF. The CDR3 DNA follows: TGTGCCAGCAGCGGCTCCCCAGCCAAAAACATTCAGTACTTC.

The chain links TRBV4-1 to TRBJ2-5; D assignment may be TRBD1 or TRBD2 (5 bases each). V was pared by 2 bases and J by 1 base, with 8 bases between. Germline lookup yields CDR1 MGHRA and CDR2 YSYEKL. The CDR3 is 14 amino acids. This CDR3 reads CASSQRDGQETQYF. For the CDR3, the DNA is TGCGCCAGCAGCCAAAGGGACGGCCAAGAGACCCAGTACTTC.

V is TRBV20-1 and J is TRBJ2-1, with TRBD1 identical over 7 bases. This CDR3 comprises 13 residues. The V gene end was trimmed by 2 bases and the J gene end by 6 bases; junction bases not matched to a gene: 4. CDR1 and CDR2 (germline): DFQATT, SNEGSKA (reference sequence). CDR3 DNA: TGCAGTGCTAGAATGACAGGGTCCAATGAGCAGTTCTTC. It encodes CSARMTGSNEQFF.